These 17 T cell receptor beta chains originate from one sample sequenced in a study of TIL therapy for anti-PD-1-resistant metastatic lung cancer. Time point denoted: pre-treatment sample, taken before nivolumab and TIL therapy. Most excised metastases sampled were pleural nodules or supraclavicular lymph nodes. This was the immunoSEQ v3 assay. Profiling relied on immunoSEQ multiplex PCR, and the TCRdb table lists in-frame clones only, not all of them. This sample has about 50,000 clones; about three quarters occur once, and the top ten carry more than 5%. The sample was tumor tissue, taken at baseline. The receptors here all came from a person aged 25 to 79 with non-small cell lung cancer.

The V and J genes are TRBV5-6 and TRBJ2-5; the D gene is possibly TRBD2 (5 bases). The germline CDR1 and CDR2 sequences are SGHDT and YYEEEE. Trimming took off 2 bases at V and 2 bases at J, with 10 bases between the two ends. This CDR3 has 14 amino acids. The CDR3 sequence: CASSFPSGQETQYF. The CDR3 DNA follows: TGTGCCAGCAGCTTTCCATCGGGACAAGAGACCCAGTACTTC.

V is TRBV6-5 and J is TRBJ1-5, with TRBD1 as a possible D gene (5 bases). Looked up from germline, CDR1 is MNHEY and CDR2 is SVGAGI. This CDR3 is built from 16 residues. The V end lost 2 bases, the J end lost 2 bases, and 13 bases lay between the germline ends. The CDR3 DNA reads TGTGCCAGCAGTTACGGGGAGGGCAGGGGCAATCAGCCCCAGCATTTT. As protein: CASSYGEGRGNQPQHF.

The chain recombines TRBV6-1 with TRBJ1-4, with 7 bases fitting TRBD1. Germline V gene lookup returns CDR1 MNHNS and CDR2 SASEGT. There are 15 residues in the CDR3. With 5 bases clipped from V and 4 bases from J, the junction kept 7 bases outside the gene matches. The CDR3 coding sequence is TGTGCCAGCAGTCTTAATCAGGGGGTTAATGAAAAACTGTTTTTT. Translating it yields CASSLNQGVNEKLFF.

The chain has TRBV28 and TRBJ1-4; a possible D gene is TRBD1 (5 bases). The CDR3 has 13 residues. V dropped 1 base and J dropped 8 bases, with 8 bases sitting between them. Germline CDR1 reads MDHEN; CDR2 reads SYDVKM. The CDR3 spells CASSLLGVEKLFF. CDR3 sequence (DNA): TGTGCCAGCAGTTTATTAGGGGTCGAAAAACTGTTTTTT.

CDR3 sequence reads: CASSLLARANEKLFF. The CDR3 DNA reads TGCGCCAGCAGCTTGCTTGCAAGGGCTAATGAAAAACTGTTTTTT. The rearrangement joins TRBV5-1 to TRBJ1-4; D is unresolved. Germline assignment: CDR1 SGHRS and CDR2 YFSETQ. V was cut by 1 base and J by 3 bases, with 10 bases left in between. The CDR3 loop spans 15 amino acids.

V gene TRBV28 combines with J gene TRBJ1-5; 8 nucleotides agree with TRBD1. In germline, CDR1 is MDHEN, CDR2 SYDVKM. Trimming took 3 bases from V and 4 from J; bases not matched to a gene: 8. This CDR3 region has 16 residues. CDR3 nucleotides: TGTGCCAGCAGTTTCCAGGGGGCAACGGTTAATCAGCCCCAGCATTTT. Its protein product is CASSFQGATVNQPQHF.

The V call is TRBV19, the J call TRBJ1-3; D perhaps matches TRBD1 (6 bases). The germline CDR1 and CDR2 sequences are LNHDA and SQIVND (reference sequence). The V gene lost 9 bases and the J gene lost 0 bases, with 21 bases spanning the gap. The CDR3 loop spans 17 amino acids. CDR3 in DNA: TGTGCCAGCAGACCCGCAGGGACACCTCTCTCTGGAAACACCATATATTTT. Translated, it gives CASRPAGTPLSGNTIYF.

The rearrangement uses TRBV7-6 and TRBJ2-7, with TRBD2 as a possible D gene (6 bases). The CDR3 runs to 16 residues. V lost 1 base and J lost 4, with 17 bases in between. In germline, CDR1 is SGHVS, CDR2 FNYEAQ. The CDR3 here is CASSLEFAGMKYEQYF. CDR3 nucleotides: TGTGCCAGCAGCTTAGAATTCGCGGGAATGAAATACGAGCAGTACTTC.

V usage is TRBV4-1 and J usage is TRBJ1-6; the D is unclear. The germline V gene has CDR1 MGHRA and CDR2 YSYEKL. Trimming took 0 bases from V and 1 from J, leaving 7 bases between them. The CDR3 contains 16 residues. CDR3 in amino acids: CASSQDSVSYNSPLHF. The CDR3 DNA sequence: TGCGCCAGCAGCCAAGATTCGGTGTCCTATAATTCACCCCTCCACTTT.

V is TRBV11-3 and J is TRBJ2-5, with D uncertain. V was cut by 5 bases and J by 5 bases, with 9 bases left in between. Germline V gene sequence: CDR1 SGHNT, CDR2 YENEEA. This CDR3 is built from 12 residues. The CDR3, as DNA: TGTGCCAGCAGCCGCACCGGGGAGACCCAGTACTTC. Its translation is CASSRTGETQYF.

CDR3 residues: CASSNPGGSSGANVLTF. The CDR3 DNA reads as TGTGCCAGTAGTAATCCAGGGGGCAGCTCTGGGGCCAACGTCCTGACTTTC. This rearrangement joins TRBV19 to TRBJ2-6, with TRBD1 matching over 8 bases. The CDR3 sequence is 17 residues long. With V trimmed by 4 bases and J by 0 bases, 5 bases remained unmatched. The germline V gene encodes CDR1 LNHDA and CDR2 SQIVND (reference sequence).

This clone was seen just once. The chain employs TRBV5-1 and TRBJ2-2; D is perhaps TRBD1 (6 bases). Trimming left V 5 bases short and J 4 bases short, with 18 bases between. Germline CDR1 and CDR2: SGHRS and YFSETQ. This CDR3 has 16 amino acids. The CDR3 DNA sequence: TGCGCCAGCAGTCCTAACGTCGACAGGAGCACCGGGGAGCTGTTTTTT. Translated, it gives CASSPNVDRSTGELFF.

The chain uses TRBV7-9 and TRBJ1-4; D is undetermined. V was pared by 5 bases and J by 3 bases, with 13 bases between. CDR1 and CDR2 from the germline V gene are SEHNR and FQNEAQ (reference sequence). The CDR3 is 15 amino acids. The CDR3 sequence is CASSQAGVANEKLFF. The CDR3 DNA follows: TGTGCCAGCAGCCAAGCCGGTGTCGCTAATGAAAAACTGTTTTTT.

DNA of the CDR3: TGTGCCAGCAGCTTAACCGGGACAGGGGTTGAAAAACTGTTTTTT. Translation gives CASSLTGTGVEKLFF. The gene calls are TRBV7-7 and TRBJ1-4, with 10 bases that match TRBD1. The CDR3 has 15 amino acids. Germline CDR1 is SSHAT and CDR2 is FNYEAQ (reference sequence). The V gene end was trimmed by 2 bases and the J gene end by 7 bases; junction bases not matched to a gene: 4.

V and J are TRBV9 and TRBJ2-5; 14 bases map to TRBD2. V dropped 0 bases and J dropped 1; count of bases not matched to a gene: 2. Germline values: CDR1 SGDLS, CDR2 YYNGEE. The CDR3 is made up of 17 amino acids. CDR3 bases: TGTGCCAGCAGCGTAGGTGGACTAGCGGGGGGCCAAGAGACCCAGTACTTC. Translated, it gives CASSVGGLAGGQETQYF.

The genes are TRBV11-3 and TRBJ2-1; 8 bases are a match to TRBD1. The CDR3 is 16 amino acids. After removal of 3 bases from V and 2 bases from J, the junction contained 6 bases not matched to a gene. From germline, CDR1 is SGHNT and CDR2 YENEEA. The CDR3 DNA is TGTGCCAGCAGCTTTGGTCGGGACAGGCCCTACAATGAGCAGTTCTTC. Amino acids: CASSFGRDRPYNEQFF.

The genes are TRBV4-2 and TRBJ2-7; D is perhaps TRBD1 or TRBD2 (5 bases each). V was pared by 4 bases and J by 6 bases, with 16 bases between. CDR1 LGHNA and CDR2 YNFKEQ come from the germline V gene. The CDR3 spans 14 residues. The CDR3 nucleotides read TGTGCCAGCAGCCCGGGACCCCCAGCGTCCGAGCAGTACTTC. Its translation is CASSPGPPASEQYF.